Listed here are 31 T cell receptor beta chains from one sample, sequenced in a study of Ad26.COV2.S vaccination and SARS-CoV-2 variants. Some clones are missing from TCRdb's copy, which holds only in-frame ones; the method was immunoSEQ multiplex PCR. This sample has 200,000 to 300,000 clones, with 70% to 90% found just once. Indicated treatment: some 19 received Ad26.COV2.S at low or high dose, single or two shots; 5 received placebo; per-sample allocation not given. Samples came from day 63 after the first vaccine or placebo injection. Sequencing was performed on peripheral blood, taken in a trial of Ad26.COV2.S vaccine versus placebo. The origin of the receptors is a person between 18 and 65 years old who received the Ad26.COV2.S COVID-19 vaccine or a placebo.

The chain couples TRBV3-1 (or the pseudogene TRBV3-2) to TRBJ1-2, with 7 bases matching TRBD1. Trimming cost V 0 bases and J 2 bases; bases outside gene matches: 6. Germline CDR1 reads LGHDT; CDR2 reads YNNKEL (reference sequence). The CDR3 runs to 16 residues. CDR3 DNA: TGTGCCAGCAGCCAAGATGCGGCAGGGGGGAACTATGGCTACACCTTC. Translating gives CASSQDAAGGNYGYTF.

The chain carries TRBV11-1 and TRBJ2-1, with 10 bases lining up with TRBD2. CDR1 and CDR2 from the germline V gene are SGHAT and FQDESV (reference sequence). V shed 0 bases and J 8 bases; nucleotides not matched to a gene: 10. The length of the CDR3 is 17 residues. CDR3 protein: CASSLAGSGRLGYEQFF. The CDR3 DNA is TGTGCCAGCAGCTTAGCGGGTAGCGGGAGGCTAGGGTATGAGCAGTTCTTC.

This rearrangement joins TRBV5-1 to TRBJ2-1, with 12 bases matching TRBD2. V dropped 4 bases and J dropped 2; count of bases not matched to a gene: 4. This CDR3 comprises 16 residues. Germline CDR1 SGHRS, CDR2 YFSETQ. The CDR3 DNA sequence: TGCGCCAGCAGCCGGGGACTAGCGGGCACCTACAATGAGCAGTTCTTC. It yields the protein CASSRGLAGTYNEQFF.

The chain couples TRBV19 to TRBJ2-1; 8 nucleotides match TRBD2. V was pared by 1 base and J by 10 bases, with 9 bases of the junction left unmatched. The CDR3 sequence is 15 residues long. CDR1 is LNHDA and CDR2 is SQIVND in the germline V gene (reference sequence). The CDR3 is CASSIGGAGVAEQFF. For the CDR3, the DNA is TGTGCCAGTAGTATAGGGGGAGCGGGAGTGGCGGAGCAGTTCTTC.

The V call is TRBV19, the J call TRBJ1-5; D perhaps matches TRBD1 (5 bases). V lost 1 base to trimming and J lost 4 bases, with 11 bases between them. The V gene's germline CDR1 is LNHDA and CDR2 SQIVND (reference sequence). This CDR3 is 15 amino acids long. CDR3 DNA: TGTGCCAGTAGTATAGCCGGGCAGGGAAATCAGCCCCAGCATTTT. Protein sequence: CASSIAGQGNQPQHF.

The CDR3 region is CASSLAPAETQYF. The CDR3 DNA reads TGTGCCAGCAGCTTAGCCCCCGCCGAGACCCAGTACTTC. The V and J genes are TRBV7-2 and TRBJ2-5; D gene uncertain. Trimming took off 0 bases at V and 5 bases at J, with 7 bases between the two ends. This CDR3 contains 13 residues. Germline V gene lookup returns CDR1 SGHTA and CDR2 FQGNSA. The entire variable domain, with the rest obtained from reference TRBV7-2 and TRBJ2-5, is as follows: GAGVSQSPSNKVTEKGKDVELRCDPISGHTALYWYRQSLGQGLEFLIYFQGNSAPDKSGLPSDRFSAERTGGSVSTLTIQRTQQEDSAVYLCASSLAPAETQYFGPGTRLLVL.

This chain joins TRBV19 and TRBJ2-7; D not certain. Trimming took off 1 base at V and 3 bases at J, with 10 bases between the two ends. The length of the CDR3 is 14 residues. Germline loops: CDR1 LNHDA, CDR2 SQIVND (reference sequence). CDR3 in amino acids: CASSIGPQIYEQYF. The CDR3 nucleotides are TGTGCCAGTAGTATAGGGCCCCAGATCTACGAGCAGTACTTC.

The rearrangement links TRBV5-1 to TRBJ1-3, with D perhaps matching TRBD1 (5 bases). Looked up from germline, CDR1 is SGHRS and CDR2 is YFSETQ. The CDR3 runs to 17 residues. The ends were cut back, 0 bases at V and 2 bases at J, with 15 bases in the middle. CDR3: CASSLVSGLRAGNTIYF. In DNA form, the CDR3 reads TGCGCCAGCAGCTTGGTTTCAGGCCTCAGGGCTGGAAACACCATATATTTT.

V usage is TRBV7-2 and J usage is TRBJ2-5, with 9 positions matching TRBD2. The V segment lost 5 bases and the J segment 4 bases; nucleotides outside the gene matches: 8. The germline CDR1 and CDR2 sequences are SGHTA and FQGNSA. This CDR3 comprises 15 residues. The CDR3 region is CASSQLAGNPETQYF. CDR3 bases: TGTGCCAGCAGCCAACTAGCGGGTAACCCAGAGACCCAGTACTTC. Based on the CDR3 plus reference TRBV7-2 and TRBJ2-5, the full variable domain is GAGVSQSPSNKVTEKGKDVELRCDPISGHTALYWYRQSLGQGLEFLIYFQGNSAPDKSGLPSDRFSAERTGGSVSTLTIQRTQQEDSAVYLCASSQLAGNPETQYFGPGTRLLVL.

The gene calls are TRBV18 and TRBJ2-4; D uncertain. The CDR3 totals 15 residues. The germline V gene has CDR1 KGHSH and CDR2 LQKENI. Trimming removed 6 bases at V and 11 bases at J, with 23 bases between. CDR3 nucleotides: TGTGCCAGCTCTCAGAGAGTAGACTTAGCCCGTTTTCAGTACTTC. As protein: CASSQRVDLARFQYF.

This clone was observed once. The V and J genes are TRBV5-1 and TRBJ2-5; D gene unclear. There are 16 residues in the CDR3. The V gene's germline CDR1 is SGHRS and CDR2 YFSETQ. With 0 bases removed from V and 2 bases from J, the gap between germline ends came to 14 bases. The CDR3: CASSLGSRLRQETQYF. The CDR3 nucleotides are TGCGCCAGCAGCTTGGGAAGCAGGTTGCGGCAAGAGACCCAGTACTTC.

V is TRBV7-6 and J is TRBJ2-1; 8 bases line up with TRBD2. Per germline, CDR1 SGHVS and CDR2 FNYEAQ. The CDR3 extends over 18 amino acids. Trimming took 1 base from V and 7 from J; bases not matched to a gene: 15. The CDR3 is CASSLESSGGVVINEQFF. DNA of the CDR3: TGTGCCAGCAGCTTAGAGTCTTCGGGGGGGGTCGTTATTAATGAGCAGTTCTTC. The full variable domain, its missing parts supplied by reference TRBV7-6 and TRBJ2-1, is GAGVSQSPRYKVTKRGQDVALRCDPISGHVSLYWYRQALGQGPEFLTYFNYEAQQDKSGLPNDRFSAERPEGSISTLTIQRTEQRDSAMYRCASSLESSGGVVINEQFFGPGTRLTVL.

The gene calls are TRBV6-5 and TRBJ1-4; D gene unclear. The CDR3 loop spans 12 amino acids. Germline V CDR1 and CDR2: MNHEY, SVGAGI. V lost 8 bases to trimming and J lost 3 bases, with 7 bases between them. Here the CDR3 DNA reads TGTGCCAGCGCGGGCTCTAATGAAAAACTGTTTTTT. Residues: CASAGSNEKLFF.

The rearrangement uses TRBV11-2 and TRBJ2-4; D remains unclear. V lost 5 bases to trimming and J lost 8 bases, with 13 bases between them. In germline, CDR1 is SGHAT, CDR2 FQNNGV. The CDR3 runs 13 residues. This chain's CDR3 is CASSAGFGDIQYF. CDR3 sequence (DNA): TGTGCCAGCAGCGCAGGTTTCGGTGACATTCAGTACTTC.

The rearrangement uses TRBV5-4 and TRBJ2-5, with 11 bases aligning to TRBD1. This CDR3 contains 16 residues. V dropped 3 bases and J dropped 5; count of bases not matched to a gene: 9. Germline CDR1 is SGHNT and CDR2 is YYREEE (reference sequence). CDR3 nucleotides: TGTGCCAGCAGCTCCGGACAGGGGGCTCCGAGGGAGACCCAGTACTTC. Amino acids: CASSSGQGAPRETQYF. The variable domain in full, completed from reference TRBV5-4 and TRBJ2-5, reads ETGVTQSPTHLIKTRGQQVTLRCSSQSGHNTVSWYQQALGQGPQFIFQYYREEENGRGNFPPRFSGLQFPNYSSELNVNALELDDSALYLCASSSGQGAPRETQYFGPGTRLLVL.

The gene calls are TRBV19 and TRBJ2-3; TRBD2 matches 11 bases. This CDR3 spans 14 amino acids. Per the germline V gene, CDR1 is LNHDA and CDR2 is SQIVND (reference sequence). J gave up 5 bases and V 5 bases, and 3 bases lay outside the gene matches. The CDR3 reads CASSYGLAGDTQYF. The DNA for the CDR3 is TGTGCCAGTAGTTACGGACTAGCGGGAGATACGCAGTATTTT.

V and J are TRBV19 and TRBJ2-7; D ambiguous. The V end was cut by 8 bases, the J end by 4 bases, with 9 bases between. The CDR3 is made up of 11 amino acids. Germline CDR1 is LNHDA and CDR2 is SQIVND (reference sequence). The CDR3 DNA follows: TGTGCCAGTTTTAACGGTTACGAGCAGTACTTC. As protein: CASFNGYEQYF.

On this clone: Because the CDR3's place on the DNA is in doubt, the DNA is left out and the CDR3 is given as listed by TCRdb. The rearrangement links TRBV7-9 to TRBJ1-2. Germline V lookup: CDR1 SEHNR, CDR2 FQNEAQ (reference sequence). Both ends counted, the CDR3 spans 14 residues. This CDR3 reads CASSFGPGFSGYTF.

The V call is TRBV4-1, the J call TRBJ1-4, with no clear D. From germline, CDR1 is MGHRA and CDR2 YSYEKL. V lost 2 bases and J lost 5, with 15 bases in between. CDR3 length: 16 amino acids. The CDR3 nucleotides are TGCGCCAGCAGCCAACCTCGGGAGGGATTAAATGAAAAACTGTTTTTT. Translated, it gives CASSQPREGLNEKLFF.

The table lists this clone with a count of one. The CDR3 nucleotides read TGTGCCACCCGGGACACTAACACCGGGGAGCTGTTTTTT. It encodes CATRDTNTGELFF. This rearrangement joins TRBV24-1 to TRBJ2-2; weak D call: TRBD1 (6 bases). V lost 9 bases to trimming and J lost 2 bases, with 9 bases between them. Germline CDR1 is KGHDR and CDR2 is SFDVKD. There are 13 residues in the CDR3.

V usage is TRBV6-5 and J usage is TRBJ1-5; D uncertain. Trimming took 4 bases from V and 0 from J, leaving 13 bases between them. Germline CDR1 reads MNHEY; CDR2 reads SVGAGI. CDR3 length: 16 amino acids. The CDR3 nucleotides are TGTGCCAGCAGTTGGCCGGGAACTTATAGCAATCAGCCCCAGCATTTT. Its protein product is CASSWPGTYSNQPQHF.

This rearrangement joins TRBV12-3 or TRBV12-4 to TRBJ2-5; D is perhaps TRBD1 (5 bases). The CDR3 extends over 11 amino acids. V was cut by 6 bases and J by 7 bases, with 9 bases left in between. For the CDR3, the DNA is TGTGCCAGCAGCCTAGGGGTGACCCAGTACTTC. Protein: CASSLGVTQYF.

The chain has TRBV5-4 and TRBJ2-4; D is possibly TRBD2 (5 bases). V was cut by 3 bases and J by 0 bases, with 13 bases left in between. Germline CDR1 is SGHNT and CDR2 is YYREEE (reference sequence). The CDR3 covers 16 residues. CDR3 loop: CASSSGGQLAKNIQYF. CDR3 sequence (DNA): TGTGCCAGCAGCTCTGGCGGGCAATTAGCCAAAAACATTCAGTACTTC.

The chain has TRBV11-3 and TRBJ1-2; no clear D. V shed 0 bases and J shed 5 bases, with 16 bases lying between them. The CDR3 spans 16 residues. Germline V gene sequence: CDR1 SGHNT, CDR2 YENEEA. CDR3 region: CASSLDPKTRTYGYTF. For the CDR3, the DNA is TGTGCCAGCAGCTTAGATCCGAAGACAAGAACGTATGGCTACACCTTC.

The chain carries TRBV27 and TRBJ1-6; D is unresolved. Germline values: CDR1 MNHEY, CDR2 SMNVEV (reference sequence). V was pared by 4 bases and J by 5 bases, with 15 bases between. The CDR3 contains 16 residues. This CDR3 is CASSSRVGSNNSPLHF. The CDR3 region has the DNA TGTGCCAGCAGTTCCCGCGTAGGCTCTAATAATTCACCCCTCCACTTT.

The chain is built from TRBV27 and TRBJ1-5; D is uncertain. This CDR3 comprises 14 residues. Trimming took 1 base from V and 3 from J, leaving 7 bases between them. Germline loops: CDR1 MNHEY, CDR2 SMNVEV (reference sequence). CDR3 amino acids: CASSLWADNQPQHF. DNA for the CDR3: TGTGCCAGCAGTTTATGGGCAGACAATCAGCCCCAGCATTTT.

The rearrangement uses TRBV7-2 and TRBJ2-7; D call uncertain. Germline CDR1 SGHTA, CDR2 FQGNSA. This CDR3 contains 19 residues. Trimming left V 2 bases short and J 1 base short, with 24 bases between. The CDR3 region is CASSLKIIGQRPESYEQYF. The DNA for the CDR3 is TGTGCCAGCAGCTTAAAGATAATCGGGCAAAGGCCAGAGTCCTACGAGCAGTACTTC.

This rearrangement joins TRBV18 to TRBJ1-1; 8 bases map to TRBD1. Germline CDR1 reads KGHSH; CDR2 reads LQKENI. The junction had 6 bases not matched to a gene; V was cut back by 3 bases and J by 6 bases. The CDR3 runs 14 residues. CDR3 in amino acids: CASSPDRVRPEAFF. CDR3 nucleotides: TGTGCCAGCTCACCGGACAGGGTTAGACCTGAAGCTTTCTTT. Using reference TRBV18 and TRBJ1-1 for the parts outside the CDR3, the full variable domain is NAGVMQNPRHLVRRRGQEARLRCSPMKGHSHVYWYRQLPEEGLKFMVYLQKENIIDESGMPKERFSAEFPKEGPSILRIQQVVRGDSAAYFCASSPDRVRPEAFFGQGTRLTVV.

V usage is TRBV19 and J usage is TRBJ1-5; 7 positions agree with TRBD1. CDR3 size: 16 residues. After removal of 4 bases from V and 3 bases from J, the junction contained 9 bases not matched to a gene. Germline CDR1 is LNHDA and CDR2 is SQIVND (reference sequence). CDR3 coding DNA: TGTGCCAGTAGTAATCAGGGGGGTCTTAACAATCAGCCCCAGCATTTT. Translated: CASSNQGGLNNQPQHF. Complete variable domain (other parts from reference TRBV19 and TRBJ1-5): DGGITQSPKYLFRKEGQNVTLSCEQNLNHDAMYWYRQDPGQGLRLIYYSQIVNDFQKGDIAEGYSVSREKKESFPLTVTSAQKNPTAFYLCASSNQGGLNNQPQHFGDGTRLSIL.

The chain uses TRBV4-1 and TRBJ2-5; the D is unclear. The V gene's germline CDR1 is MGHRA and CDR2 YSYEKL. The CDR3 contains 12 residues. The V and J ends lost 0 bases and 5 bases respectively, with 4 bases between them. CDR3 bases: TGCGCCAGCAGCCAAGAGGGGGAGACCCAGTACTTC. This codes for CASSQEGETQYF.

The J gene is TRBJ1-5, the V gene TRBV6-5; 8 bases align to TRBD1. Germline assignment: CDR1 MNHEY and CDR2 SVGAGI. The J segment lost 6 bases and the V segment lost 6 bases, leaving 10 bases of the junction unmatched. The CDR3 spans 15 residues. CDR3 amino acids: CASSYGQGPFQPQHF. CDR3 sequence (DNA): TGTGCCAGCAGCTACGGACAGGGCCCGTTTCAGCCCCAGCATTTT.